This is a list of T cell receptor beta chains from one sample in a study of cytomegalovirus exposure and HLA in healthy donors. Assay: immunoSEQ multiplex PCR; the TCRdb copy retains only in-frame clones and omits some. The data show about 150,000 clones, around 82% seen once. What was sequenced was PBMCs. Source of these receptors: a woman aged 50 to 60 in good health and CMV-seropositive. The CDR3 runs from the conserved cysteine through the conserved F or W. D genes are given only for firm matches. Rows may omit the clone size; those that give it use once, few, many or a size class.

v_call	clone_size	d_call	j_call	cdr3_nt	cdr3_aa
TRBV4-3	NA	TRBD2	TRBJ2-1	TGCGCCAGCAGCCAAGGTGTAAGCGGGGGATATTACAATGAGCAGTTCTTC	CASSQGVSGGYYNEQFF
TRBV6-1	NA	NA	TRBJ2-1	TGTGCCAGCAGTGTTCGGGGAGGACAGGTATACAATGAGCAGTTCTTC	CASSVRGGQVYNEQFF
TRBV6-5	NA	TRBD2	TRBJ2-2	TGTGCCAGCCACACGGGAGGTGGCACCGGGGAGCTGTTTTTT	CASHTGGGTGELFF
TRBV6-1	NA	TRBD1	TRBJ1-2	TGTGCCAGCGCTTACAGGGGGAGGAACTATGGCTACACCTTC	CASAYRGRNYGYTF
TRBV11-2	few	NA	TRBJ1-1	TGTGCCAGCAGCTTAGAGCCGGGGGTGGGAGCTTTCTTT	CASSLEPGVGAFF
TRBV19	few	NA	TRBJ2-2	TGTGCCAGTAGTTTGGGGGGACCTAACACCGGGGAGCTGTTTTTT	CASSLGGPNTGELFF
TRBV10-3	NA	TRBD1	TRBJ1-2	TGTGCCATCAGTGATGAGACGGGACAGCTTATCGCCACCTTC	CAISDETGQLIATF
TRBV27	NA	NA	TRBJ1-5	TGTGCCAGCAGTCCGGGACTAAATAGCAATCAGCCCCAGCATTTT	CASSPGLNSNQPQHF
TRBV14	NA	NA	TRBJ1-1	TGTGCCAGCAGCCCCCACCAGGGGCGATCCACTGAAGCTTTCTTT	CASSPHQGRSTEAFF
TRBV21-1	NA	NA	TRBJ2-7	TGTGCCAGCAGCAATGAGTCCGAGCAGTACTTC	CASSNESEQYF
TRBV5-1	NA	NA	TRBJ2-7	TGCGCCAGCACCAGGGGCCACGAGCAGTACTTC	CASTRGHEQYF
TRBV21-1	NA	NA	TRBJ1-2	TGTGCCAGCAGCAAAGCCCGTGGACAGGGCTTTTATGGCTACACCTTC	CASSKARGQGFYGYTF
TRBV19	NA	NA	TRBJ1-5	TGTGCCAGTAGTATATACTTTTACCAGGGCGGGAGTGATCAGCCCCAGCATTTT	CASSIYFYQGGSDQPQHF
TRBV28	few	TRBD2	TRBJ2-7	TGTGCCAGCCTAAGCGGGGAAAGCTACGAGCAGTACTTC	CASLSGESYEQYF
TRBV6-6	NA	TRBD1	TRBJ2-7	TGTGCCAGCAGTCCCCCGGGACAGGGGTCCGAGCAGTACTTC	CASSPPGQGSEQYF
TRBV7-9	NA	NA	TRBJ1-4	TGTGCCAGCAGCCCAGGGTGGGAGGTTGAAAAACTGTTTTTT	CASSPGWEVEKLFF
TRBV6-6	once	NA	TRBJ1-1	TGTGCCAGCGGGACAACCATAAACACTGAAGCTTTCTTT	CASGTTINTEAFF
TRBV30	NA	NA	TRBJ2-3	TGTGCCTGGAACGCAGGCACAGATACGCAGTATTTT	CAWNAGTDTQYF
TRBV30	NA	NA	TRBJ2-6	TGTGCCTGGAGGCAGGCGGGGGCCAACGTCCTGACTTTC	CAWRQAGANVLTF
TRBV18	NA	TRBD1	TRBJ2-7	TGTGCCAGCTCGCCGTTACAGGGGATCTTTCGCGAGCAGTACTTC	CASSPLQGIFREQYF
TRBV27	once	TRBD1	TRBJ2-7	TGTGCCAGCAGTTTCCGCGAAACAGGGGGAAATGCCTACGAGCAGTACTTC	CASSFRETGGNAYEQYF
TRBV27	once	TRBD2	TRBJ2-1	TGTGCCAGCACCCTTAGCGGGGGGCCCCACTCTGAGCAGTTCTTC	CASTLSGGPHSEQFF
TRBV30	once	TRBD1	TRBJ1-1	TGTGCCTGGAAGAAACAGGGGGGGACTGAAGCTTTCTTT	CAWKKQGGTEAFF
TRBV5-6	NA	NA	TRBJ2-3	TGTGCCAGCAGCCTAGGAGGGAGTTCTAGCACAGATACGCAGTATTTT	CASSLGGSSSTDTQYF
TRBV2	NA	TRBD1	TRBJ1-3	TGTGCCAGCAGTGATAATTTGGCAGGGGGCGCATATGGAAACACCATATATTTT	CASSDNLAGGAYGNTIYF
TRBV15	NA	TRBD1	TRBJ1-4	TGTGCCACCAGCAGAGCTACCTTAGGGACAGGGGGCGAAAAACTGTTTTTT	CATSRATLGTGGEKLFF
TRBV27	once	NA	TRBJ1-3	TGTGCCAGCAAGTCGGGTTACTCTGGAAACACCATATATTTT	CASKSGYSGNTIYF
TRBV7-2	few	NA	TRBJ2-7	TGTGCCAGCAGCTCGAGCGGAAGCTCCTACGAGCAGTACTTC	CASSSSGSSYEQYF
TRBV27	NA	TRBD1	TRBJ2-7	TGTGCCAGCAGTTTGCAGGGGGCGGGGGAGCAGTACTTC	CASSLQGAGEQYF
TRBV9	NA	TRBD1	TRBJ1-2	TGTGCCAGCAGCGCCCAGGGGGCGGGTGGCTACACCTTC	CASSAQGAGGYTF
TRBV7-2	NA	NA	TRBJ2-7	TGTGCCAGCAGCTTAGGAGGGGGGGGAAATAAAGGCGAGCAGTACTTC	CASSLGGGGNKGEQYF
TRBV5-1	NA	TRBD2	TRBJ2-3	TGCGCCAGCAGCACCGGACTAGCGGGGCGTAGCACAGATACGCAGTATTTT	CASSTGLAGRSTDTQYF
TRBV21-1	NA	NA	TRBJ1-2	TGTGCCATGCCGGGACAGATATCCTATGGCTACACCTTC	CAMPGQISYGYTF
TRBV19	NA	NA	TRBJ2-3	TGTGCCAGTAGTATCGACCGGACAGGGAGGGGTACGCAGTATTTT	CASSIDRTGRGTQYF
TRBV7-8	NA	TRBD1	TRBJ1-6	TGTGCCAGCAGCTCGGGACAGGGTAGGAATTCACCCCTCCACTTT	CASSSGQGRNSPLHF
TRBV27	once	TRBD2	TRBJ2-3	TGTGCCAGCAGTTTAGCCCGCGGGGGGGGAGATACGCAGTATTTT	CASSLARGGGDTQYF
TRBV10-1	NA	TRBD1	TRBJ1-6	TGCGCCAGCGCCGGGACAGCGAATTCACCCCTCCACTTT	CASAGTANSPLHF
TRBV7-8	NA	NA	TRBJ2-1	TGTGCCAGCAGCTTAAGGGTTGTCAGGGGCGAGCAGTTCTTC	CASSLRVVRGEQFF
TRBV6-6	few	NA	TRBJ2-4	TGTGCCAGCACCCTATACCGCCAGGGACATTCGTACTTC	CASTLYRQGHSYF
TRBV27	once	NA	TRBJ2-3	TGTGCCAGCAGTTTATACGGACTCACAGATACGCAGTATTTT	CASSLYGLTDTQYF
TRBV27	NA	NA	TRBJ2-7	TGTGCCAGCAGTCCTACTTGGCGGCGCGAGCAGTACTTC	CASSPTWRREQYF
TRBV7-9	few	NA	TRBJ2-6	TGTGCCAGCAGCCCAACGGCTGGGGCCAACGTCCTGACTTTC	CASSPTAGANVLTF
TRBV19	NA	TRBD1	TRBJ1-3	TGTGCCAGTAGCGCACAGGGGACTCCTGGAAACACCATATATTTT	CASSAQGTPGNTIYF
TRBV30	NA	NA	TRBJ2-1	TGTGCCTGGATTCAGTACAATGAGCAGTTCTTC	CAWIQYNEQFF
TRBV6-1	NA	NA	TRBJ1-2	TGTGCCAGCAGTGTCACTAGAGGACAGACGGATGGCTACACCTTC	CASSVTRGQTDGYTF
TRBV7-5	NA	NA	TRBJ1-3	TGTGCCAGAAGCTGCCAGGACAGGGGTAAAAACACCATATATTTT	CARSCQDRGKNTIYF